The 24 T cell receptor beta chains reported below all come from one sample, sequenced in a study of beta chain features in type 1 diabetes. The isolated RNA, all of it, was reverse transcribed, so expressed TCRB transcripts were what got sequenced. Profiled with immunoSEQ multiplex PCR; TCRdb holds only in-frame clones, not every one. The table shows about half a million clones, with roughly an eighth occurring only once. The specimen was naive CD4+ T cells from blood. All receptors derive from a woman between 18 and 29 years old in good health.

A few counts support this clone. The gene calls are TRBV30 and TRBJ1-2, with unresolved D. The CDR3 has 13 amino acids. From germline, CDR1 is GTSNPN and CDR2 SVGIG (reference sequence). Trimming stripped 5 bases from V and 1 base from J, with 11 bases between. The CDR3 loop reads CAWRASLNYGYTF. CDR3 coding DNA: TGTGCCTGGCGGGCCAGCCTTAACTATGGCTACACCTTC.

The chain links TRBV4-3 to TRBJ2-2; perhaps TRBD2 as D (6 bases). The germline V and J ends were trimmed by 5 bases and 5 bases, with 18 bases remaining between them. Germline V gene data show CDR1 as LGHNA and CDR2 as YSLEER. This CDR3 is 16 amino acids long. The CDR3 bases are TGCGCCAGCAGCTCCTTTTGGGGGGACCCTACCGGGGAGCTGTTTTTT. Translated: CASSSFWGDPTGELFF.

The J gene is TRBJ2-6, the V gene TRBV29-1; TRBD2 matches 7 bases. The germline gives CDR1 SQVTM, CDR2 ANQGSEA. V was clipped by 2 bases and J by 2 bases; unmatched bases: 0. This CDR3 has 14 residues. The CDR3 sequence: CSVESGTGANVLTF. The CDR3 nucleotides read TGCAGCGTTGAAAGCGGGACTGGGGCCAACGTCCTGACTTTC.

This chain links TRBV9 with TRBJ1-2; D perhaps matches TRBD1 (5 bases). The CDR3 extends over 13 amino acids. V lost 0 bases, J lost 8 bases, and 11 bases lay in between. From germline, CDR1 is SGDLS and CDR2 YYNGEE. CDR3 DNA sequence: TGTGCCAGCAGCGTAGTATACGGGGGAGGCTACACCTTC. Protein sequence: CASSVVYGGGYTF.

This clone has a handful of counts. The chain employs TRBV6-5 and TRBJ1-1, with no clear D. The CDR3 sequence is 13 residues long. The germline gives CDR1 MNHEY, CDR2 SVGAGI. Trimming took 2 bases from V and 5 from J, leaving 9 bases between them. The CDR3 bases are TGTGCCAGCAGTTACGAAGGTTTTACTGAAGCTTTCTTT. Encoded protein: CASSYEGFTEAFF.

This clone occurred a few times. The rearrangement uses TRBV12-5 and TRBJ1-4; D remains unclear. Germline lookup yields CDR1 LGHNT and CDR2 FRNRAP. The germline V and J ends were trimmed by 11 bases and 8 bases, with 12 bases remaining between them. CDR3 length equals 11 residues. The CDR3 nucleotides are TGTGCTTCCTCCTTGAGCGAAAAACTGTTTTTT. It codes for CASSLSEKLFF.

The chain is built from TRBV4-1 and TRBJ2-4; TRBD1 matches at 11 bases. From germline, CDR1 is MGHRA and CDR2 YSYEKL. The junction had 6 bases not matched to a gene; V was cut back by 1 base and J by 10 bases. This CDR3 contains 15 residues. CDR3 sequence reads: CASSQAGQGAAIQYF. DNA of the CDR3: TGCGCCAGCAGCCAAGCCGGACAGGGGGCAGCGATTCAGTACTTC.

This chain joins TRBV28 and TRBJ1-6; D remains ambiguous. The CDR3 has 13 amino acids. Germline lookup yields CDR1 MDHEN and CDR2 SYDVKM. V gave up 7 bases and J gave up 7 bases, with 11 bases separating them. CDR3 protein: CASISGLNSPLHF. The CDR3 DNA is TGTGCCAGCATCTCCGGCCTGAATTCACCCCTCCACTTT.

The gene calls are TRBV7-6 and TRBJ2-2; the match to TRBD2 covers 7 bases. This CDR3 has 16 amino acids. The V segment lost 0 bases and the J segment 3 bases; nucleotides outside the gene matches: 4. Germline V gene data show CDR1 as SGHVS and CDR2 as FNYEAQ. CDR3 DNA: TGTGCCAGCAGCTTAGCTGCAGGGAGGGACACCGGGGAGCTGTTTTTT. Translated, it gives CASSLAAGRDTGELFF.

This chain joins TRBV7-9 and TRBJ1-1; D is uncertain. Trimming removed 2 bases at V and 3 bases at J, with 4 bases between. Germline V gene data show CDR1 as SEHNR and CDR2 as FQNEAQ (reference sequence). The CDR3 contains 12 residues. The CDR3 protein is CASSLSDTEAFF. The DNA of the CDR3 is TGTGCCAGCAGCTTATCGGACACTGAAGCTTTCTTT.

The table lists this clone with a few counts. The chain links TRBV9 to TRBJ2-1; 10 bases match TRBD2. Germline-derived CDR1 and CDR2 are SGDLS and YYNGEE. This CDR3 has 15 residues. Trimming took 3 bases from V and 9 from J; bases not matched to a gene: 9. CDR3 protein: CASSGGTSVEGEQFF. The DNA for the CDR3 is TGTGCCAGCAGCGGCGGGACTAGCGTGGAAGGTGAGCAGTTCTTC.

V is TRBV13 and J is TRBJ1-2; D is perhaps TRBD1 (6 bases). The germline CDR1 and CDR2 sequences are PRHDT and FYEKMQ (reference sequence). This CDR3 has 15 residues. V lost 5 bases and J 3 bases, leaving 16 bases between the germline ends. CDR3 loop: CASSATGETYYGYTF. In DNA form, the CDR3 reads TGTGCCAGCAGCGCGACAGGCGAGACCTACTATGGCTACACCTTC.

The rearrangement links TRBV2 to TRBJ2-1; D gene ambiguous. V lost 1 base and J lost 4, with 11 bases in between. The CDR3 is made up of 15 amino acids. The germline V gene encodes CDR1 SNHLY and CDR2 FYNNEI. DNA of the CDR3: TGTGCCAGCAGTGAAGGGGTGCTAGATTACAATGAGCAGTTCTTC. It translates to CASSEGVLDYNEQFF.

This clone came up a few times. This sequence joins TRBV28 and TRBJ2-7, with D perhaps TRBD1 or TRBD2 (5 bases each). Trimming stripped 4 bases from V and 3 bases from J, with 16 bases between. Germline CDR1 is MDHEN and CDR2 is SYDVKM. CDR3 length: 15 amino acids. CDR3 sequence: CASSSPGTYLYEQYF. In nucleotides, the CDR3 is TGTGCCAGCAGTTCGCCCGGGACCTACCTCTACGAGCAGTACTTC.

This clone has more than one count but fewer than ten. The J gene is TRBJ2-7, the V gene TRBV5-1; D is unresolved. Trimming left V 0 bases short and J 6 bases short, with 7 bases between. Per the germline V gene, CDR1 is SGHRS and CDR2 is YFSETQ. This CDR3 is built from 12 residues. The CDR3 loop reads CASSLDGREQYV. The CDR3 DNA is TGCGCCAGCAGCTTGGATGGCCGCGAGCAGTACGTC.

This clone has only a few counts. The V call is TRBV2, the J call TRBJ2-5, with D possibly matching TRBD2 (6 bases). The CDR3 totals 13 residues. From germline, CDR1 is SNHLY and CDR2 FYNNEI. V dropped 4 bases and J dropped 3 bases, with 9 bases sitting between them. This CDR3 is CASSVRGEETQYF. CDR3 DNA sequence: TGTGCCAGCAGTGTGCGGGGCGAAGAGACCCAGTACTTC.

This clone was found a few times. V and J are TRBV28 and TRBJ2-7; 8 bases match TRBD1. J lost 3 bases, V lost 9 bases, and 4 bases had no gene match. Per the germline V gene, CDR1 is MDHEN and CDR2 is SYDVKM. The CDR3 sequence is 12 residues long. CDR3 region: CASGGQDYEQYV. The CDR3 DNA reads as TGTGCCAGTGGGGGACAGGACTACGAGCAGTACGTC.

This clone turned up a few times. This rearrangement joins TRBV2 to TRBJ1-2; D unclear. This CDR3 comprises 13 residues. With 7 bases removed from V and 2 bases from J, the gap between germline ends came to 11 bases. Germline V gives CDR1 SNHLY, CDR2 FYNNEI. CDR3 residues: CASKYRGNYGYTF. As DNA, the CDR3 is TGTGCCAGCAAATACCGGGGAAACTATGGCTACACCTTC.

This clone came up a few times. V gene TRBV4-3 combines with J gene TRBJ1-1; D is ambiguous. Trimming cost V 0 bases and J 0 bases, with 5 bases left between them. CDR1 is LGHNA, CDR2 YSLEER, per germline. This CDR3 comprises 14 residues. This CDR3 reads CASSQEQVNTEAFF. CDR3 nucleotides: TGCGCCAGCAGCCAAGAACAAGTGAACACTGAAGCTTTCTTT.

This clone came up a few times. Other nucleotide sequences in the sample specify the same CDR3. The chain couples TRBV9 to TRBJ1-2, with 7 bases aligning to TRBD1. CDR3 length equals 14 residues. The ends lost 0 bases at V and 4 bases at J; junction bases unmatched: 3. Germline V gene lookup returns CDR1 SGDLS and CDR2 YYNGEE. DNA for the CDR3: TGTGCCAGCAGCGTAGCGACAGGGCTCTATGGCTACACCTTC. This translates into CASSVATGLYGYTF.

In its sample, this clone was seen a few times. The chain joins TRBV7-9 to TRBJ1-4; no reliable D call. Germline assignment: CDR1 SEHNR and CDR2 FQNEAQ (reference sequence). The CDR3 is made up of 19 amino acids. Trimming shortened V by 1 base and J by 0 bases, and 18 bases separated the two germline ends. CDR3 in DNA: TGTGCCAGCAGCTTAGACAGATTTAGCGACCGGTCAACTAATGAAAAACTGTTTTTT. This gives the protein CASSLDRFSDRSTNEKLFF.

CDR3 amino acids: CASASQGIAYYGYTF. The CDR3 region has the DNA TGTGCCAGTGCAAGCCAGGGGATTGCATACTATGGCTACACCTTC. The chain has TRBV19 and TRBJ1-2; D might be TRBD1 (6 bases). The CDR3 length is 15 residues. Trimming stripped 8 bases from V and 3 bases from J, with 19 bases between. The germline V gene has CDR1 LNHDA and CDR2 SQIVND (reference sequence).

The rearrangement uses TRBV5-1 and TRBJ2-1; 7 bases align to TRBD2. The CDR3 length is 14 residues. Germline loops: CDR1 SGHRS, CDR2 YFSETQ. The trim removed 4 bases at V and 9 bases at J, leaving 10 bases unmatched. CDR3 protein: CASSAGLVGGEQFF. The CDR3 region has the DNA TGCGCCAGCAGCGCCGGACTAGTCGGCGGTGAGCAGTTCTTC.

A word on this clone: This sample includes further DNA sequences coding for the same CDR3. The chain combines TRBV20-1 with TRBJ2-1, with no clear D. Trimming removed 7 bases at V and 4 bases at J, with 5 bases between. The CDR3 loop spans 10 amino acids. Germline V gene data show CDR1 as DFQATT and CDR2 as SNEGSKA (reference sequence). CDR3 residues: CSVVYNEQFF. The CDR3 nucleotides are TGCAGTGTAGTTTACAATGAGCAGTTCTTC.